These 13 T cell receptor beta chains share one sample of origin, sequenced in a study of cytomegalovirus exposure and HLA in healthy donors. PCR primers comprised 60 Vbeta and 13 Jbeta primers. Profiled with immunoSEQ multiplex PCR; TCRdb holds only in-frame clones, not every one. The sample records over 65,000 clones, roughly 74% being singletons. The sequenced sample consisted of PBMCs. Receptors originate from a man aged 35-49 years in good health and CMV-seronegative.

This chain joins TRBV30 and TRBJ1-5, with TRBD1 as a possible D gene (5 bases). Trimming removed 0 bases from V and 7 bases from J, with 7 bases in between. The CDR3 loop spans 12 amino acids. The germline gives CDR1 GTSNPN, CDR2 SVGIG (reference sequence). DNA for the CDR3: TGTGCCTGGAGTGTACGGGGGCAGCCCCAGCATTTT. Residues: CAWSVRGQPQHF. Together with reference TRBV30 and TRBJ1-5, the CDR3 gives the full variable domain: SQTIHQWPATLVQPVGSPLSLECTVEGTSNPNLYWYRQAAGRGLQLLFYSVGIGQISSEVPQNLSASRPQDRQFILSSKKLLLSDSGFYLCAWSVRGQPQHFGDGTRLSIL.

The V call is TRBV5-1, the J call TRBJ1-2, with D maybe TRBD1 (5 bases). Trimming shortened V by 6 bases and J by 5 bases, and 26 bases separated the two germline ends. This CDR3 has 17 residues. In germline, CDR1 is SGHRS, CDR2 YFSETQ. The CDR3 region has the DNA TGCGCCAGCATGGAATTGCCTTGGGAGGGATGGGGGTATGGCTACACCTTC. It yields the protein CASMELPWEGWGYGYTF.

The V gene is TRBV4-1, the J gene TRBJ1-2; 9 bases fit TRBD1. The CDR3 loop spans 16 amino acids. J gave up 6 bases and V 2 bases, and 10 bases lay outside the gene matches. Looked up from germline, CDR1 is MGHRA and CDR2 is YSYEKL. This chain's CDR3 is CASSQTPTGGLDGYTF. CDR3 bases: TGCGCCAGCAGCCAAACCCCGACAGGGGGGCTGGATGGCTACACCTTC.

The V and J genes are TRBV6-4 and TRBJ2-1; maybe TRBD1 (6 bases). Looked up from germline, CDR1 is MRHNA and CDR2 is SNTAGT. V was cut by 5 bases and J by 7 bases, with 15 bases left in between. The CDR3 consists of 14 residues. CDR3: CASSRLQGANEQFF. In DNA, the CDR3 is TGTGCCAGCAGTAGACTACAGGGTGCAAATGAGCAGTTCTTC.

The chain uses TRBV7-9 and TRBJ2-2; D possibly corresponds to TRBD1 (6 bases). The CDR3 totals 16 residues. The germline V gene has CDR1 SEHNR and CDR2 FQNEAQ (reference sequence). Trimming removed 11 bases from V and 0 bases from J, with 19 bases in between. The CDR3 region has the DNA TGTGCCGGTCGCCTTTGGACAGATACGAACACCGGGGAGCTGTTTTTT. Its protein product is CAGRLWTDTNTGELFF. The full variable domain, in which reference TRBV7-9 and TRBJ2-2 provide the parts outside the CDR3, is DTGVSQNPRHKITKRGQNVTFRCDPISEHNRLYWYRQTLGQGPEFLTYFQNEAQLEKSRLLSDRFSAERPKGSFSTLEIQRTEQGDSAMYLCAGRLWTDTNTGELFFGEGSRLTVL.

V usage is TRBV11-2 and J usage is TRBJ2-7; TRBD1 matches at 9 bases. V was clipped by 6 bases and J by 1 base; unmatched bases: 7. This CDR3 spans 15 amino acids. In germline, CDR1 is SGHAT, CDR2 FQNNGV. The CDR3 here is CASRPTGGKSYEQYF. For the CDR3, the DNA is TGTGCCAGCAGGCCTACAGGGGGCAAATCCTACGAGCAGTACTTC.

The chain joins TRBV7-8 to TRBJ2-5, with 9 bases that match TRBD1. Germline V gene sequence: CDR1 SGHVS, CDR2 FQNEAQ. The V and J ends lost 3 bases and 4 bases, in that order; junction bases with no gene match: 3. This CDR3 comprises 14 residues. For the CDR3, the DNA is TGTGCCAGCAGCTTGACAGGGGGGGCAGAGACCCAGTACTTC. It encodes CASSLTGGAETQYF. Using reference TRBV7-8 and TRBJ2-5 for the parts outside the CDR3, the full variable domain is GAGVSQSPRYKVAKRGQDVALRCDPISGHVSLFWYQQALGQGPEFLTYFQNEAQLDKSGLPSDRFFAERPEGSVSTLKIQRTQQEDSAVYLCASSLTGGAETQYFGPGTRLLVL.

This clone was seen a few times. The rearrangement uses TRBV5-1 and TRBJ1-1; D ambiguous. This CDR3 contains 12 residues. Germline V lookup: CDR1 SGHRS, CDR2 YFSETQ. Trimming left V 7 bases short and J 5 bases short, with 12 bases between. The CDR3: CASGEIGTEAFF. CDR3 in DNA: TGCGCCAGCGGGGAGATTGGGACTGAAGCTTTCTTT.

The chain recombines TRBV30 with TRBJ1-2; D unresolved. Trimming took 2 bases from V and 8 from J, leaving 12 bases between them. Germline V gene sequence: CDR1 GTSNPN, CDR2 SVGIG (reference sequence). The CDR3 consists of 12 residues. The CDR3 DNA is TGTGCCTGGAGTAGCGGACCGGCGGGCTACACCTTC. It encodes CAWSSGPAGYTF. Combining the CDR3 with reference TRBV30 and TRBJ1-2 gives the whole variable domain SQTIHQWPATLVQPVGSPLSLECTVEGTSNPNLYWYRQAAGRGLQLLFYSVGIGQISSEVPQNLSASRPQDRQFILSSKKLLLSDSGFYLCAWSSGPAGYTFGSGTRLTVV.

This clone was detected a few times. The chain links TRBV19 to TRBJ1-5; TRBD1 agrees at 7 bases. Unmatched junction bases numbered 15, after V lost 5 bases and J lost 2 bases. Germline values: CDR1 LNHDA, CDR2 SQIVND (reference sequence). This CDR3 has 18 amino acids. The CDR3 DNA reads TGTGCCAGTAGTTCTGAGGACAGGTTGATTGTCGGCAATCAGCCCCAGCATTTT. This codes for CASSSEDRLIVGNQPQHF.

The rearrangement links TRBV15 to TRBJ2-7, with 7 positions matching TRBD2. This CDR3 has 13 amino acids. Losses at the gene ends were 1 base for V and 6 bases for J; bases not matched to a gene: 3. Germline V gene lookup returns CDR1 LNHNV and CDR2 YYDKDF (reference sequence). CDR3 region: CATSRVGGTEQYF. The CDR3 DNA sequence: TGTGCCACCAGCAGAGTGGGGGGGACCGAGCAGTACTTC.

V gene TRBV30 combines with J gene TRBJ2-7; D is perhaps TRBD2 (5 bases). CDR3 length: 15 residues. The germline V gene encodes CDR1 GTSNPN and CDR2 SVGIG (reference sequence). V gave up 0 bases and J gave up 2 bases, with 14 bases separating them. The DNA for the CDR3 is TGTGCCTGGAGTGTAGGCGGGTCAGGTGCCTACGAGCAGTACTTC. This sequence encodes CAWSVGGSGAYEQYF. Combining the CDR3 with reference TRBV30 and TRBJ2-7 gives the whole variable domain SQTIHQWPATLVQPVGSPLSLECTVEGTSNPNLYWYRQAAGRGLQLLFYSVGIGQISSEVPQNLSASRPQDRQFILSSKKLLLSDSGFYLCAWSVGGSGAYEQYFGPGTRLTVT.

The J gene is TRBJ1-5, the V gene TRBV11-2; 7 bases match TRBD1. CDR1 and CDR2 from the germline V gene are SGHAT and FQNNGV. V was pared by 5 bases and J by 0 bases, with 4 bases of the junction left unmatched. The CDR3 totals 15 residues. CDR3 nucleotides: TGTGCCAGCAGCCAGGGGGACGCTAGCAATCAGCCCCAGCATTTT. Protein: CASSQGDASNQPQHF. The variable domain in full, completed from reference TRBV11-2 and TRBJ1-5, reads EAGVAQSPRYKIIEKRQSVAFWCNPISGHATLYWYQQILGQGPKLLIQFQNNGVVDDSQLPKDRFSAERLKGVDSTLKIQPAKLEDSAVYLCASSQGDASNQPQHFGDGTRLSIL.